Below, 18 T cell receptor beta chains from the same sample are listed, as sequenced in a study of naive and memory T cell subsets. Four PCR rounds used nested alpha and beta constant region primers plus the SP2 primer. MiXCR, applied by TCRdb to the 5' RACE reads, yields one record per CDR3 protein. The table lists 56,000 or so distinct CDR3 sequences, approximately 8% of them singletons. An oligonucleotide containing a UMI was ligated to the 3' end of TCR cDNA. All receptors come from a female donor in good health.

The chain carries TRBV20-1 and TRBJ2-3; D remains ambiguous. With 6 bases removed from V and 2 bases from J, the gap between germline ends came to 27 bases. Germline loops: CDR1 DFQATT, CDR2 SNEGSKA (reference sequence). The CDR3 consists of 18 residues. The CDR3 region has the DNA TGCAGTGCCCTTTTGGAAGGTATTTGGCGAATTAACACAGATACGCAGTATTTT. It codes for CSALLEGIWRINTDTQYF.

In DNA form, the CDR3 reads TGCAGTGTTTGGACAGGAGCTCAAGAGACCCAGTACTTC. Amino acid sequence: CSVWTGAQETQYF. This chain uses TRBV20-1 with TRBJ2-5; 7 bases agree with TRBD1. CDR3 size: 13 residues. Trimming removed 7 bases from V and 2 bases from J; junction bases left unmatched: 7. Germline V gene lookup returns CDR1 DFQATT and CDR2 SNEGSKA (reference sequence).

This clonotype was seen ten or more times. The chain links TRBV27 to TRBJ1-2; TRBD1 might be the D (5 bases). The germline CDR1 and CDR2 sequences are MNHEY and SMNVEV (reference sequence). V was shortened by 1 base and J by 8 bases, with 14 bases between the two germline ends. The CDR3 runs 14 residues. The CDR3 DNA follows: TGTGCCAGCAGTTTATTCAGGGAAGCGGGCGGCTACACCTTC. Amino acid sequence: CASSLFREAGGYTF.

This clonotype was seen repeatedly, ten times or more. V gene TRBV20-1 combines with J gene TRBJ2-5; D is uncertain. CDR3 size: 10 residues. V was pared by 3 bases and J by 5 bases, with 4 bases between. Looked up from germline, CDR1 is DFQATT and CDR2 is SNEGSKA (reference sequence). CDR3 coding DNA: TGCAGTGCTAGCGGCGAGACCCAGTACTTC. It translates to CSASGETQYF.

This clonotype was recorded many times. Here the CDR3 reads CASSFPGPNSGANVLTF. Here the CDR3 DNA reads TGTGCCAGCAGTTTCCCGGGACCGAACTCTGGGGCCAACGTCCTGACTTTC. J is TRBJ2-6 and V is TRBV28; perhaps D is TRBD1 or TRBD2 (5 bases each). This CDR3 is built from 17 residues. Trimming took off 3 bases at V and 0 bases at J, with 12 bases between the two ends. Germline lookup yields CDR1 MDHEN and CDR2 SYDVKM. Based on the CDR3 plus reference TRBV28 and TRBJ2-6, the full variable domain is DVKVTQSSRYLVKRTGEKVFLECVQDMDHENMFWYRQDPGLGLRLIYFSYDVKMKEKGDIPEGYSVSREKKERFSLILESASTNQTSMYLCASSFPGPNSGANVLTFGAGSRLTVL.

The chain is built from TRBV11-2 and TRBJ2-2; 8 bases are shared with TRBD1. The CDR3 contains 16 residues. Per the germline V gene, CDR1 is SGHAT and CDR2 is FQNNGV. V shed 3 bases and J 6 bases; nucleotides not matched to a gene: 9. The CDR3 coding sequence is TGTGCCAGCAGCTTCCTAGTCAGGGGGCGGGCCGGGGAGCTGTTTTTT. Residues: CASSFLVRGRAGELFF.

The V gene is TRBV12-3 or TRBV12-4, the J gene TRBJ2-2, with 11 bases matching TRBD2. V shed 5 bases and J 6 bases; nucleotides not matched to a gene: 5. This CDR3 contains 15 residues. The CDR3, as DNA: TGTGCCAGCAGTCTCTTTAGCGGGGGGGCCGGGGAGCTGTTTTTT. The encoded protein is CASSLFSGGAGELFF.

This clonotype has ten or more counts. This sequence joins TRBV4-3 and TRBJ1-1, with a possible D match to TRBD1 (5 bases). CDR1 and CDR2 (germline): LGHNA, YSLEER. This CDR3 comprises 16 residues. Trimming removed 1 base at V and 0 bases at J, with 12 bases between. The CDR3 region has the DNA TGCGCCAGCAGCCAAGGCCGACAGAGATTGAACACTGAAGCTTTCTTT. Protein: CASSQGRQRLNTEAFF.

The rearrangement links TRBV18 to TRBJ2-2, with no clear D. The CDR3 is made up of 15 amino acids. In germline, CDR1 is KGHSH, CDR2 LQKENI. Trimming removed 6 bases at V and 0 bases at J, with 11 bases between. CDR3 in DNA: TGTGCCAGCTCCCGGGCGGACGCGAACACCGGGGAGCTGTTTTTT. Amino acids: CASSRADANTGELFF.

A note on this clonotype: This may be a read error: a much more frequent sequence differs by one nucleotide. The chain carries TRBV6-1 and TRBJ1-5, with 10 bases fitting TRBD1. After removal of 8 bases from V and 6 bases from J, the junction contained 10 bases not matched to a gene. Germline V gene lookup returns CDR1 MNHNS and CDR2 SASEGT. The CDR3 is 15 amino acids. The CDR3: CASGPGQGFSQPQHF. CDR3 nucleotides: TGTGCCAGCGGGCCGGGACAGGGGTTCTCTCAGCCCCAGCATTTT.

This clonotype was seen repeatedly, ten times or more. The rearrangement links TRBV11-1 to TRBJ2-3; tentatively, D is TRBD1 (6 bases). This CDR3 comprises 15 residues. Deletions cut 1 base from V and 1 base from J, with 9 bases between. CDR1 and CDR2 from the germline V gene are SGHAT and FQDESV (reference sequence). CDR3: CASSLDQGRTDTQYF. As DNA, the CDR3 is TGTGCCAGCAGCTTAGATCAGGGGCGCACAGATACGCAGTATTTT. Full variable domain (missing parts from reference TRBV11-1 and TRBJ2-3): EAEVAQSPRYKITEKSQAVAFWCDPISGHATLYWYRQILGQGPELLVQFQDESVVDDSQLPKDRFSAERLKGVDSTLKIQPAELGDSAMYLCASSLDQGRTDTQYFGPGTRLTVL.

This clonotype came up a few times. V is TRBV7-2 and J is TRBJ2-5; 7 bases are a match to TRBD2. With 5 bases clipped from V and 2 bases from J, the junction kept 2 bases outside the gene matches. CDR3 length: 13 residues. In germline, CDR1 is SGHTA, CDR2 FQGNSA. The CDR3 nucleotides read TGTGCCAGCAGCAGAGCGGGGCAAGAGACCCAGTACTTC. Translated, it gives CASSRAGQETQYF.

J is TRBJ1-1 and V is TRBV28, with D perhaps TRBD1 (5 bases). This CDR3 is 15 amino acids long. Germline CDR1 MDHEN, CDR2 SYDVKM. With 2 bases removed from V and 4 bases from J, the gap between germline ends came to 14 bases. The CDR3 nucleotides are TGTGCCAGCAGTTTAGCGTTGGGGGGGAGCACTGAAGCTTTCTTT. This codes for CASSLALGGSTEAFF.

Ten or more counts support this clonotype. The chain couples TRBV28 to TRBJ2-7; no clear D. This CDR3 region has 13 residues. CDR1 and CDR2 from the germline V gene are MDHEN and SYDVKM. V was cut by 6 bases and J by 2 bases, with 11 bases left in between. The CDR3 region has the DNA TGTGCCAGCAGGGCGTTCGGGCCCTACGAGCAGTACTTC. As protein: CASRAFGPYEQYF.

The rearrangement uses TRBV7-2 and TRBJ1-4, with D possibly matching TRBD1 (6 bases). Germline CDR1 SGHTA, CDR2 FQGNSA. The CDR3 runs to 16 residues. V was clipped by 1 base and J by 7 bases, with 16 bases between them. The CDR3 DNA follows: TGTGCCAGCAGCTTAGGCCACGGAGGAGGGGGTGAAAAACTGTTTTTT. Its translation: CASSLGHGGGGEKLFF. Using reference TRBV7-2 and TRBJ1-4 for the parts outside the CDR3, the full variable domain is GAGVSQSPSNKVTEKGKDVELRCDPISGHTALYWYRQSLGQGLEFLIYFQGNSAPDKSGLPSDRFSAERTGGSVSTLTIQRTQQEDSAVYLCASSLGHGGGGEKLFFGSGTQLSVL.

This clonotype has just one count. The chain links TRBV11-2 to TRBJ2-3; the match to TRBD1 covers 9 bases. The CDR3 extends over 16 amino acids. V lost 5 bases to trimming and J lost 8 bases; unmatched junction nucleotides: 14. The germline V gene has CDR1 SGHAT and CDR2 FQNNGV. The CDR3: CASSLQGRTGAVTQYF. In DNA, the CDR3 is TGTGCCAGCAGCCTTCAGGGGAGGACAGGGGCGGTTACGCAGTATTTT. The variable domain in full, completed from reference TRBV11-2 and TRBJ2-3, reads EAGVAQSPRYKIIEKRQSVAFWCNPISGHATLYWYQQILGQGPKLLIQFQNNGVVDDSQLPKDRFSAERLKGVDSTLKIQPAKLEDSAVYLCASSLQGRTGAVTQYFGPGTRLTVL.

In its sample, this clonotype was seen a few times. The chain employs TRBV30 and TRBJ1-1; D possibly corresponds to TRBD1 (6 bases). CDR1 and CDR2 (germline): GTSNPN, SVGIG (reference sequence). V was shortened by 0 bases and J by 4 bases, with 12 bases between the two germline ends. CDR3 length: 14 residues. This CDR3 is CAWSVQGWGTEAFF. CDR3 nucleotide sequence: TGTGCCTGGAGTGTACAGGGATGGGGCACTGAAGCTTTCTTT.

This clonotype was recorded at least ten times. The chain carries TRBV6-6 and TRBJ1-2, with 8 bases that match TRBD1. V dropped 5 bases and J dropped 7; count of bases not matched to a gene: 9. Germline lookup yields CDR1 MNHNY and CDR2 SVGAGI (reference sequence). The CDR3 runs to 14 residues. In DNA form, the CDR3 reads TGTGCCAGCAGTGCGGAGACAGGGGCTGGTGGCTACACCTTC. Its translation is CASSAETGAGGYTF.